Below, one T cell receptor (beta chain) is given with its context. The antigen remains unidentified. The data belong to a study of shared clonotypes between healthy human individuals. The study's findings and limits: Limited genetic and exposure-history diversity came from having few donors.

The CDR3 is made up of 14 amino acids. The V and J ends lost 9 bases and 3 bases respectively, with 18 bases between them. From germline, CDR1 is SNHLY and CDR2 FYNNEI. TCRdb's copy holds only in-frame clones and misses some; the assay was immunoSEQ multiplex PCR. The data hold under 2.5 million clones, with under 95% observed a single time. The chain carries TRBV2 and TRBJ2-7; D perhaps matches TRBD1 (5 bases). Sequencing was done on a sample of naive CD4+ T cells from PBMCs. Subset given: CD45RA+ positively selected. This sequence originates from a young man in good health. Some clones in this sample may be carry-over from other donors' samples. The CDR3 DNA reads as TGTGCCAGTGGGAATCCCAGGGAACGCTACGAGCAGTACTTC. Amino acids: CASGNPRERYEQYF.